Each of the 5 T cell receptor beta chains below was sequenced from the same sample in a study of metastatic and nonmetastatic thyroid tumors. TCRdb called clones again from the PCR reads with MiXCR. The sample has tens of thousands of clones, approximately 15% seen once. Each patient went into thyroid surgery without having received any treatment. Source material: blood. These receptors all come from a female donor with papillary thyroid cancer or a benign thyroid nodule (not recorded which). Some clones in this sample may be carry-over from other donors' samples.

This clone was detected only a few times. Because the CDR3's place on the DNA is in doubt, the DNA is left out and the CDR3 is given as listed by TCRdb. The rearrangement joins TRBV2 to TRBJ2-7; TRBD1, the table's D call, was not compared with the DNA. Per the germline V gene, CDR1 is SNHLY and CDR2 is FYNNEI. The CDR3 is 15 amino acids long, termini counted. CDR3 sequence reads: CASRVGQGSSYKKYF.

The rearrangement uses TRBV11-2 and TRBJ2-7; 8 bases are a match to TRBD2. V lost 1 base, J lost 0 bases, and 5 bases stayed unmatched. This CDR3 has 16 amino acids. Looked up from germline, CDR1 is SGHAT and CDR2 is FQNNGV. CDR3 nucleotides: TGTGCCAGCAGCTTAGTATCAACTAGCGGCTCCTACGAGCAGTACTTC. Residues: CASSLVSTSGSYEQYF.

This clone has a count of ten or more. The CDR3 is CASSATTGGHEKLFF. The CDR3, as DNA: TGTGCCAGCAGCGCTACGACAGGGGGCCATGAAAAACTGTTTTTT. The rearrangement uses TRBV9 and TRBJ1-4; TRBD1 matches at 10 bases. Germline trimming cut 3 bases from V and 6 bases from J; bases unmatched to any gene: 5. From germline, CDR1 is SGDLS and CDR2 YYNGEE. This CDR3 is 15 amino acids long.

The sample holds many counts of this clone. The chain uses TRBV12-3 or TRBV12-4 and TRBJ2-3; D gene ambiguous. The ends were cut back, 4 bases at V and 6 bases at J, with 14 bases in the middle. The CDR3 runs 14 residues. Here the CDR3 DNA reads TGTGCCAGCAGTTCTCCCTTCTTTGTTGATACGCAGTATTTT. It specifies CASSSPFFVDTQYF.

The chain is built from TRBV5-1 and TRBJ1-1; no clear D gene. CDR1 and CDR2 from the germline V gene are SGHRS and YFSETQ. Trimming shortened V by 0 bases and J by 1 base, and 7 bases separated the two germline ends. The CDR3 contains 14 residues. CDR3: CASSLVVENTEAFF. CDR3 nucleotide sequence: TGCGCCAGCAGCTTGGTGGTGGAGAACACTGAAGCTTTCTTT.